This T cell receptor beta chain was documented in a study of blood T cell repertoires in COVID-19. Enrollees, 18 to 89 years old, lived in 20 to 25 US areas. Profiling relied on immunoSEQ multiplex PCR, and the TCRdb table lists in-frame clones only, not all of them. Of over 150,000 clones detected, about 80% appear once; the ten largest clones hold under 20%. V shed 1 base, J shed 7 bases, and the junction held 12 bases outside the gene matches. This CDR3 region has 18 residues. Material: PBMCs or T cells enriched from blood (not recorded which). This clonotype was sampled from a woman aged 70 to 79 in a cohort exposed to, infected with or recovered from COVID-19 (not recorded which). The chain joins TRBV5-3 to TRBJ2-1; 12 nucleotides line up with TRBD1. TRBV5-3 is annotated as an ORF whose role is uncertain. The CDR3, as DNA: TGTGCCAGAAGCTTGAGAGGGGTTCGGGACAGGGGGCTAAATGAGCAGTTCTTC. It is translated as CARSLRGVRDRGLNEQFF.